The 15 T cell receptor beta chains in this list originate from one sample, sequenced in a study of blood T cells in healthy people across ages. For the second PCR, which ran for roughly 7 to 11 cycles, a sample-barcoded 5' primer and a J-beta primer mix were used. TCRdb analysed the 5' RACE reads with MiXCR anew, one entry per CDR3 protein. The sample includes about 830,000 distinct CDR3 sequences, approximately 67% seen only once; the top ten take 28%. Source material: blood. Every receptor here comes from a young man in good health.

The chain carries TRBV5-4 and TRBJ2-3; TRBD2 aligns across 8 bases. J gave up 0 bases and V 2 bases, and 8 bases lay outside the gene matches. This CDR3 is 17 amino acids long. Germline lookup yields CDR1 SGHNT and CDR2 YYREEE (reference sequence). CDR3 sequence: CASSLGGGSSSTDTQYF. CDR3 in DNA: TGTGCCAGCAGCTTAGGCGGGGGGTCTTCTAGCACAGATACGCAGTATTTT. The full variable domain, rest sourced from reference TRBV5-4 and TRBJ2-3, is ETGVTQSPTHLIKTRGQQVTLRCSSQSGHNTVSWYQQALGQGPQFIFQYYREEENGRGNFPPRFSGLQFPNYSSELNVNALELDDSALYLCASSLGGGSSSTDTQYFGPGTRLTVL.

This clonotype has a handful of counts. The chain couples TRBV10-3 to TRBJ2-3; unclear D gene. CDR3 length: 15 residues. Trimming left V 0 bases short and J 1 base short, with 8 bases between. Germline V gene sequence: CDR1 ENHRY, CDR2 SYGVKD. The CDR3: CAISESTLGTDTQYF. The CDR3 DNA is TGTGCCATCAGTGAGTCGACGTTGGGCACAGATACGCAGTATTTT.

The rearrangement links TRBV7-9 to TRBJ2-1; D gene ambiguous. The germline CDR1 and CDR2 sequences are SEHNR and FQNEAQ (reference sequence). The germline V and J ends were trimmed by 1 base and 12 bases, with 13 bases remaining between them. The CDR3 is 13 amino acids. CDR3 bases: TGTGCCAGCAGCTTAGAAAACGACCCCGGGCAGTTCTTC. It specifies CASSLENDPGQFF.

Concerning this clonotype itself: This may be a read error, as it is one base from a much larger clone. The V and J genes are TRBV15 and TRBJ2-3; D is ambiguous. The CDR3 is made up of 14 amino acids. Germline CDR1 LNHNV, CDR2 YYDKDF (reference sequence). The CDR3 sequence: CTTSRDRSADTQYF. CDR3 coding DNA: TGTACCACCAGCAGAGATAGGTCAGCAGATACGCAGTATTTT.

The CDR3 sequence is CASSVQDTWAVLTF. CDR3 sequence (DNA): TGTGCCAGCAGTGTACAGGACACCTGGGCCGTCCTGACTTTC. The chain uses TRBV12-3 or TRBV12-4 and TRBJ2-6, with D tentatively TRBD1 (5 bases). V was cut by 5 bases and J by 12 bases, with 17 bases left in between. The CDR3 totals 14 residues.

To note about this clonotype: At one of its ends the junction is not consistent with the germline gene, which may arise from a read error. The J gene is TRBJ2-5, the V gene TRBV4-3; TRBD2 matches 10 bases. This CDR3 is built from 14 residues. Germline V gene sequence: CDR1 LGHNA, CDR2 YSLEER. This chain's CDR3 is CTSSRGLAQETQYF. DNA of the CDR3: TGCACCAGCAGCCGGGGACTAGCGCAAGAGACCCAGTACTTC.

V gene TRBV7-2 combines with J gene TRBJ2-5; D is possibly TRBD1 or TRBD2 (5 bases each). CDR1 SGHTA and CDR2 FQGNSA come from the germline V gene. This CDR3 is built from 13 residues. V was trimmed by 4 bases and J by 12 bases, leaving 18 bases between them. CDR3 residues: CASSSTYGALEYF. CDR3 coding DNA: TGTGCCAGCAGCTCCACTTACGGGGCCCTGGAGTACTTC. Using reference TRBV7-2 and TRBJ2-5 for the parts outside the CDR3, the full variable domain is GAGVSQSPSNKVTEKGKDVELRCDPISGHTALYWYRQSLGQGLEFLIYFQGNSAPDKSGLPSDRFSAERTGGSVSTLTIQRTQQEDSAVYLCASSSTYGALEYFGPGTRLLVL.

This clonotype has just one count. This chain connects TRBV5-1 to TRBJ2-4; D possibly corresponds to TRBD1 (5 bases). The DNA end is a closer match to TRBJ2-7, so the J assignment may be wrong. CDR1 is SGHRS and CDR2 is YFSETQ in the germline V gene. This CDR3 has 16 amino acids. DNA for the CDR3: TGCGCCAGCAGCTTGGCAGCAGGGCGTGGAGTCTACGAGCAGTACTTC. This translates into CASSLAAGRGVYEQYF.

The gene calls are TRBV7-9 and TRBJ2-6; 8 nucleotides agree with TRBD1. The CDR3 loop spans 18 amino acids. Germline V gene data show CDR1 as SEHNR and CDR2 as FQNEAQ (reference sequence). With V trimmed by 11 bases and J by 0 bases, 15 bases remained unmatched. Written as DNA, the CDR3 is TGTGCCTCAGACAGGGGACCGGGACGTACCTCTGGGGCCAACGTCCTGACTTTC. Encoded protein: CASDRGPGRTSGANVLTF.

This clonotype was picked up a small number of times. The CDR3 bases are TGTGCCAGCAGCTTAGCGTGGCAGGGTGAGACCCAGTACTTC. Translation: CASSLAWQGETQYF. V usage is TRBV7-8 and J usage is TRBJ2-7; D possibly corresponds to TRBD1 (5 bases). The better agreement between TRBJ2-5 and the DNA end casts doubt on the J call. Germline-derived CDR1 and CDR2 are SGHVS and FQNEAQ. This CDR3 contains 14 residues.

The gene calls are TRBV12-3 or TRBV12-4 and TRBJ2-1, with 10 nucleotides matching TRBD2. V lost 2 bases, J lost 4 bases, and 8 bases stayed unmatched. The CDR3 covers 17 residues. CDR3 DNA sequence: TGTGCCAGCAGTTTAAGGTCGGGACTAGCGACATACAATGAGCAGTTCTTC. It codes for CASSLRSGLATYNEQFF.

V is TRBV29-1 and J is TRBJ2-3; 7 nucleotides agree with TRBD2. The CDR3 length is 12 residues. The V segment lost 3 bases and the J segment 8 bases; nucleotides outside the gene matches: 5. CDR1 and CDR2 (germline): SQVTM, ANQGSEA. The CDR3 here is CSVDEERGTQYF. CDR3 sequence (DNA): TGCAGCGTTGACGAAGAGCGGGGTACGCAGTATTTT.

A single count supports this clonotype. DNA of the CDR3: TGTGCCAGCCTCCGGGCTAGCACAGATACGCAGTATTTT. Protein: CASLRASTDTQYF. V usage is TRBV6-2 or TRBV6-3 and J usage is TRBJ2-3, with D unclear. Germline-derived CDR1 and CDR2 are MNHEY and SVGEGT. CDR3 length: 13 residues. The V gene lost 8 bases and the J gene lost 0 bases, with 9 bases spanning the gap.

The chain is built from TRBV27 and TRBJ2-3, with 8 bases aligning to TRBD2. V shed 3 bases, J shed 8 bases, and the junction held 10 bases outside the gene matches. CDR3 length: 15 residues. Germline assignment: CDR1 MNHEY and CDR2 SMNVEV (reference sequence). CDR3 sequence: CASSFWRGDEGTQYF. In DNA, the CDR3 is TGTGCCAGCAGTTTTTGGCGGGGGGATGAAGGTACGCAGTATTTT.

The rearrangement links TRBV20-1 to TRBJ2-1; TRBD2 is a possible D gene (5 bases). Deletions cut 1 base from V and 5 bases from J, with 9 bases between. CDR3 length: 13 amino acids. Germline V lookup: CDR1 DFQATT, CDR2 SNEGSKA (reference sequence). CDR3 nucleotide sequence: TGCAGTGCTAGAGGGACTCAAAACAATGAGCAGTTCTTC. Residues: CSARGTQNNEQFF.